What follows is one TCR beta chain and its context. Its specificity is unknown. Antigen-specific CD4+ T cells were expanded (with viral peptide pools) by the ViraFEST assay ahead of sequencing. It was after more than 8 days of culture that CD4+ T cells were isolated. All vaccine recipients tested negative for nucleocapsid antibodies and had never contracted SARS-CoV-2 infection. The researchers cultured some 2 million PBMC per well with about 10 IU/ml IL-2 and 8 to 10 ug/ml peptides. These data are taken from a study of vaccination effects on CD4 cells after COVID-19. Study-wide findings and caveats: Vaccine- and infection-induced clones showed marked clonal contraction late following vaccination. Within healthy vaccinees, only 1 of 255 vaccine-induced clones displayed cross-reactivity with common cold coronaviruses.

Only in-frame clones appear in the TCRdb table, and some are missing; sequencing was by immunoSEQ multiplex PCR. The sample lists around 30,000 clones, about 72% seen once, with 28% in the top ten. The receptor comes from a human donor who received a COVID-19 vaccine. The input for sequencing was CD4+ T cells from PBMCs cultured with HCoV-229E spike peptides, taken before COVID-19 vaccination.

The DNA for the CDR3 is TGTGCCAGCAGCTTAGCCCCGGCGGGGGACATTCAGTACTTC. It encodes CASSLAPAGDIQYF. The chain joins TRBV7-6 to TRBJ2-4; TRBD2 agrees at 7 bases. CDR3 length: 14 amino acids. Germline CDR1 SGHVS, CDR2 FNYEAQ. V shed 0 bases and J 8 bases; nucleotides not matched to a gene: 4.